Listed here are 22 T cell receptor beta chains from one sample, sequenced in a study of blood T cells in healthy people across ages. The second PCR ran roughly 6 to 11 cycles with a sample-barcoded 5' primer and J-beta primers. MiXCR, run by TCRdb on the 5' RACE reads, gives a single entry per CDR3 protein. The sample contains some 1,000,000 distinct CDR3 sequences, around 25% of which appear only once. These data were also reused for a study on T cells of mothers and their children.

The sequencing sample was made of blood. The origin of the receptors is a girl under 10 years old in good health.

This rearrangement joins TRBV29-1 to TRBJ2-3, with 12 nucleotides matching TRBD2. The germline CDR1 and CDR2 sequences are SQVTM and ANQGSEA. CDR3 length: 16 residues. J lost 4 bases, V lost 7 bases, and 12 bases had no gene match. Here the CDR3 reads CSAYSPSGRAPDTQYF. As DNA, the CDR3 is TGCAGCGCTTACTCTCCTAGCGGGAGGGCCCCAGATACGCAGTATTTT.

The V and J genes are TRBV5-1 and TRBJ2-7; the match to TRBD1 covers 9 bases. Looked up from germline, CDR1 is SGHRS and CDR2 is YFSETQ. V trimming: 5 bases; J trimming: 5 bases; junction bases outside the gene matches: 8. The CDR3 covers 14 residues. The CDR3 nucleotides are TGCGCCAGCAGATGGGGGACAGGGAGCCACGAGCAGTACTTC. Its protein is CASRWGTGSHEQYF.

The rearrangement joins TRBV4-3 to TRBJ1-6, with TRBD1 matching 7 bases. CDR3 size: 15 residues. The V gene end was trimmed by 0 bases and the J gene end by 10 bases; junction bases not matched to a gene: 6. Germline-derived CDR1 and CDR2 are LGHNA and YSLEER. The CDR3 DNA reads TGCGCCAGCAGCCAAGACCGACAGGGTGGCTCACCCCTCCACTTT. Amino acid sequence: CASSQDRQGGSPLHF.

This sequence joins TRBV20-1 and TRBJ2-7; 8 bases agree with TRBD2. With V trimmed by 0 bases and J by 5 bases, 9 bases remained unmatched. CDR3 length: 15 amino acids. CDR1 is DFQATT, CDR2 SNEGSKA, per germline (reference sequence). DNA for the CDR3: TGCAGTGCTAGAGATCAACAGCGGGAGTTGGACGAGCAGTACTTC. It codes for CSARDQQRELDEQYF.

The count of this clonotype is one. Without the conserved terminal phenylalanine or tryptophan, this CDR3 likely stems from a read error. This chain joins TRBV6-2 or TRBV6-3 and TRBJ2-5; D remains unclear. Germline assignment: CDR1 MNHEY and CDR2 SVGEGT. The V end was cut by 7 bases, the J end by 2 bases, with 14 bases between. This CDR3 comprises 14 residues. The CDR3 sequence is CASTHWMDQETQYS. In DNA, the CDR3 is TGTGCCAGCACCCATTGGATGGATCAAGAGACCCAGTACTCC.

This clonotype was counted a few times. The chain has TRBV20-1 and TRBJ2-5; D not certain. Near its end, the DNA agrees better with TRBJ2-7, so the J call may be wrong. The CDR3 length is 12 residues. Germline-derived CDR1 and CDR2 are DFQATT and SNEGSKA (reference sequence). The chain's CDR3 is CSASHMTYEQYF. The CDR3 DNA follows: TGCAGTGCTAGCCACATGACCTACGAGCAGTACTTC.

The chain is built from TRBV20-1 and TRBJ2-5, with 8 bases aligning to TRBD2. CDR1 is DFQATT and CDR2 is SNEGSKA in the germline V gene (reference sequence). CDR3 length equals 16 residues. V shed 5 bases and J 1 base; nucleotides not matched to a gene: 12. The CDR3 region is CSARPPWRGVQETQYF. The CDR3, as DNA: TGCAGTGCTCGTCCGCCTTGGCGGGGGGTCCAAGAGACCCAGTACTTC.

This chain links TRBV20-1 with TRBJ1-2; 12 bases fit TRBD1. Per the germline V gene, CDR1 is DFQATT and CDR2 is SNEGSKA (reference sequence). Trimming at V came to 5 bases and at J to 3 bases, leaving 7 bases not matched to a gene. There are 15 residues in the CDR3. The CDR3 DNA is TGCAGTGCTCCAACCGGGACAGGGGGCTACTATGGCTACACCTTC. This codes for CSAPTGTGGYYGYTF.

The V call is TRBV28, the J call TRBJ2-4, with D possibly TRBD2 on 6 matching bases. There are 14 residues in the CDR3. CDR1 MDHEN and CDR2 SYDVKM come from the germline V gene. The V end was cut by 5 bases, the J end by 9 bases, with 17 bases between. The CDR3 region is CASSPLRVGGIQYF. The CDR3 region has the DNA TGTGCCAGCAGTCCTTTGAGGGTGGGAGGCATTCAGTACTTC.

This clonotype was seen a handful of times. Germline is not matched at one junction end, which may reflect a read error. The chain couples TRBV7-2 to TRBJ1-4; D remains ambiguous. The V gene's germline CDR1 is SGHTA and CDR2 FQGNSA. This CDR3 has 13 residues. For the CDR3, the DNA is TGTGCCAGCAGCTTCCCTCCTAACGAAAAACTGTTTTTT. Amino acid sequence: CASSFPPNEKLFF.

The chain joins TRBV20-1 to TRBJ2-7; D call uncertain. V was pared by 0 bases and J by 6 bases, with 12 bases between. The V gene's germline CDR1 is DFQATT and CDR2 SNEGSKA (reference sequence). This CDR3 region has 13 residues. The CDR3 coding sequence is TGCAGTGCTAGAGATCGAGTGATGGGCGAGCAGTACTTC. Its protein is CSARDRVMGEQYF.

This clonotype was seen more than once but under ten times. The chain is built from TRBV19 and TRBJ2-1, with TRBD1 matching 8 bases. CDR3 length equals 15 residues. Germline V gene lookup returns CDR1 LNHDA and CDR2 SQIVND (reference sequence). V shed 4 bases, J shed 2 bases, and the junction held 4 bases outside the gene matches. Written as DNA, the CDR3 is TGTGCCAGTAGTAGGCCGGGACAGGCCTACAATGAGCAGTTCTTC. Translation: CASSRPGQAYNEQFF.

This clonotype was seen a handful of times. V usage is TRBV6-6 and J usage is TRBJ1-2; D not resolved. The germline V gene has CDR1 MNHNY and CDR2 SVGAGI (reference sequence). This CDR3 spans 14 amino acids. V was trimmed by 7 bases and J by 5 bases, leaving 17 bases between them. CDR3 in DNA: TGTGCCAGCATCCGAGAGCGGTACGGGTATGGCTACACCTTC. It specifies CASIRERYGYGYTF.

There are many counts of this clonotype. The chain joins TRBV7-9 to TRBJ1-4; D unclear. Trimming removed 1 base from V and 5 bases from J, with 11 bases in between. Germline V lookup: CDR1 SEHNR, CDR2 FQNEAQ (reference sequence). This CDR3 has 15 residues. The CDR3 sequence is CASSLVGSTNEKLFF. For the CDR3, the DNA is TGTGCCAGCAGCTTAGTTGGCAGCACGAATGAAAAACTGTTTTTT.

This clonotype has just a few counts. The chain carries TRBV12-3 or TRBV12-4 and TRBJ2-3, with TRBD2 matching over 7 bases. CDR3 length: 18 residues. J was trimmed by 0 bases and V by 4 bases; bases with no gene match: 13. The CDR3 loop is CASSSQNTSVDSTDTQYF. DNA of the CDR3: TGTGCCAGCAGTTCCCAAAATACTAGCGTTGATAGCACAGATACGCAGTATTTT.

The chain combines TRBV24-1 with TRBJ2-5; 9 nucleotides line up with TRBD1. Germline loops: CDR1 KGHDR, CDR2 SFDVKD. There are 15 residues in the CDR3. V lost 4 bases to trimming and J lost 2 bases; unmatched junction nucleotides: 4. The CDR3 nucleotides are TGTGCCACCAGTGAGAACGACAGGGGGCAAGAGACCCAGTACTTC. This encodes CATSENDRGQETQYF.

This chain links TRBV9 with TRBJ2-7; 12 positions agree with TRBD2. Germline V gene lookup returns CDR1 SGDLS and CDR2 YYNGEE. The CDR3 has 15 residues. Unmatched junction bases numbered 3, after V lost 0 bases and J lost 5 bases. In DNA form, the CDR3 reads TGTGCCAGCAGCGTAGTCGGACTAGCGGGACACGAGCAGTACTTC. Translating it yields CASSVVGLAGHEQYF.

At least ten counts were recorded for this clonotype. The chain joins TRBV4-1 to TRBJ1-4; TRBD1 might be the D (5 bases). This CDR3 spans 16 amino acids. CDR1 and CDR2 from the germline V gene are MGHRA and YSYEKL. Trimming pared 1 base from V and 7 bases from J, leaving 16 bases between. The CDR3 DNA is TGCGCCAGCAGCCAAGTTGAGGGGCTCGTTCCTGAAAAACTGTTTTTT. It yields the protein CASSQVEGLVPEKLFF.

J is TRBJ1-2 and V is TRBV29-1; no firm D call. Germline CDR1 is SQVTM and CDR2 is ANQGSEA. The CDR3 has 14 residues. V was clipped by 0 bases and J by 6 bases, with 14 bases between them. The CDR3 loop reads CSVEDVLGNDGYTF. The CDR3 DNA reads TGCAGCGTTGAAGACGTCTTGGGTAATGATGGCTACACCTTC.

This clonotype has a handful of counts. The chain recombines TRBV29-1 with TRBJ2-5, with D perhaps TRBD2 (6 bases). The last part of the DNA fits TRBJ2-7 better; the J call may be wrong. Germline V gene sequence: CDR1 SQVTM, CDR2 ANQGSEA. The CDR3 totals 13 residues. Here the CDR3 reads CSVTGVLSYEQYF. CDR3 DNA sequence: TGCAGCGTTACGGGAGTATTATCCTACGAGCAGTACTTC.

The chain is built from TRBV6-5 and TRBJ1-1; D call uncertain. The CDR3 runs 13 residues. V was cut by 4 bases and J by 6 bases, with 12 bases left in between. The germline CDR1 and CDR2 sequences are MNHEY and SVGAGI. The CDR3 sequence is CASSSSLRPEAFF. CDR3 DNA: TGTGCCAGCAGTTCTAGCCTCCGGCCTGAAGCTTTCTTT.

The V call is TRBV29-1, the J call TRBJ2-6; D unresolved. The CDR3 loop spans 14 amino acids. CDR1 and CDR2 (germline): SQVTM, ANQGSEA. Trimming left V 2 bases short and J 1 base short, with 6 bases between. The CDR3 coding sequence is TGCAGCGTTGAAACTAATTCTGGGGCCAACGTCCTGACTTTC. Residues: CSVETNSGANVLTF.